Presented here are 31 T cell receptor beta chains from one specimen sequenced in a study of T cell changes during pregnancy in multiple sclerosis. Libraries were prepared by immunoSEQ multiplex PCR; TCRdb keeps only in-frame clonotypes and omits some of them. The table records approximately 84,000 clones, approximately 94% of them present only once. The material was peripheral blood, obtained in the third trimester of pregnancy. The receptor source for this set is a female donor with multiple sclerosis, enrolled in a pregnancy study.

CDR3 bases: TGTGCCAGCAGCAAGGGGGGGGTAGAAGAGACCCAGTACTTC. It translates to CASSKGGVEETQYF. The genes are TRBV5-4 and TRBJ2-5; D may be TRBD2 (7 bases). Trimming removed 4 bases from V and 3 bases from J, with 13 bases in between. The CDR3 has 14 residues. Germline CDR1 and CDR2: SGHNT and YYREEE (reference sequence).

This clone occurred once. The chain combines TRBV9 with TRBJ1-4; 7 bases are shared with TRBD1. The trim removed 4 bases at V and 4 bases at J, leaving 7 bases unmatched. There are 15 residues in the CDR3. Germline CDR1 SGDLS, CDR2 YYNGEE. The CDR3 is CASSLNGQDNEKLFF. As DNA, the CDR3 is TGTGCCAGCAGCTTGAATGGACAGGATAATGAAAAACTGTTTTTT.

This clone is a singleton in its sample. V usage is TRBV29-1 and J usage is TRBJ1-5; no definite D call. Trimming stripped 5 bases from V and 0 bases from J, with 11 bases between. Germline values: CDR1 SQVTM, CDR2 ANQGSEA. This CDR3 spans 14 amino acids. This CDR3 is CSVQDGNSNQPQHF. The DNA of the CDR3 is TGCAGCGTTCAGGACGGGAATAGCAATCAGCCCCAGCATTTT.

The chain combines TRBV5-1 with TRBJ2-7, with D perhaps matching TRBD2 (6 bases). Between the trimmed V and J ends, which lost 0 bases and 7 bases, there was a span of 14 bases. The CDR3 has 14 amino acids. The germline gives CDR1 SGHRS, CDR2 YFSETQ. CDR3 region: CASSLVGDSGEQYF. The DNA of the CDR3 is TGCGCCAGCAGCTTGGTGGGGGATAGCGGAGAGCAGTACTTC.

This chain connects TRBV27 to TRBJ2-7; 7 positions match TRBD1. CDR1 and CDR2 from the germline V gene are MNHEY and SMNVEV (reference sequence). With V trimmed by 5 bases and J by 6 bases, 4 bases remained unmatched. The CDR3 runs 12 residues. CDR3 amino acids: CASSMTGSEQYF. CDR3 bases: TGTGCCAGCAGTATGACAGGGAGCGAGCAGTACTTC.

The chain joins TRBV5-6 to TRBJ2-7; D ambiguous. The CDR3 consists of 11 residues. Trimming pared 4 bases from V and 3 bases from J, leaving 5 bases between. CDR1 is SGHDT and CDR2 is YYEEEE in the germline V gene. CDR3 coding DNA: TGTGCCAGCAGCCCAAACTACGAGCAGTACTTC. It translates to CASSPNYEQYF. The full variable domain, in which reference TRBV5-6 and TRBJ2-7 provide the parts outside the CDR3, is DAGVTQSPTHLIKTRGQQVTLRCSPKSGHDTVSWYQQALGQGPQFIFQYYEEEERQRGNFPDRFSGHQFPNYSSELNVNALLLGDSALYLCASSPNYEQYFGPGTRLTVT.

V is TRBV7-8 and J is TRBJ2-7; TRBD2 agrees at 8 bases. The CDR3 sequence is 13 residues long. From germline, CDR1 is SGHVS and CDR2 FQNEAQ. V dropped 5 bases and J dropped 4; count of bases not matched to a gene: 4. CDR3 nucleotides: TGTGCCAGCAGCCTTAGCGGGGCGTACGAGCAGTACTTC. Protein: CASSLSGAYEQYF.

This sequence joins TRBV7-2 and TRBJ2-1, with 8 bases identical to TRBD2. After removal of 4 bases from V and 0 bases from J, the junction contained 11 bases not matched to a gene. This CDR3 contains 18 residues. The germline gives CDR1 SGHTA, CDR2 FQGNSA. The CDR3 region has the DNA TGTGCCAGCAGCTACGACTTCTACGGGGGGGACTCCTACAATGAGCAGTTCTTC. Protein product: CASSYDFYGGDSYNEQFF.

The CDR3 loop is CASSEQKNNEQFF. CDR3 bases: TGCGCCAGCAGTGAACAGAAAAACAATGAGCAGTTCTTC. The gene calls are TRBV5-1 and TRBJ2-1; D gene ambiguous. Germline loops: CDR1 SGHRS, CDR2 YFSETQ. The CDR3 loop spans 13 amino acids. V was cut by 5 bases and J by 5 bases, with 11 bases left in between.

The chain links TRBV30 to TRBJ1-3, with a tentative D call TRBD1 (5 bases). V was cut by 7 bases and J by 8 bases, with 12 bases left in between. The germline CDR1 and CDR2 sequences are GTSNPN and SVGIG (reference sequence). This CDR3 is 11 amino acids long. CDR3 amino acids: CASRPGDTIYF. The CDR3 DNA reads as TGTGCCTCACGACCGGGGGACACCATATATTTT. The variable domain in full, completed from reference TRBV30 and TRBJ1-3, reads SQTIHQWPATLVQPVGSPLSLECTVEGTSNPNLYWYRQAAGRGLQLLFYSVGIGQISSEVPQNLSASRPQDRQFILSSKKLLLSDSGFYLCASRPGDTIYFGEGSWLTVV.

This chain uses TRBV27 with TRBJ1-1, with D possibly TRBD1 on 5 matching bases. The V end was cut by 6 bases, the J end by 4 bases, with 12 bases between. The CDR3 totals 13 residues. The germline V gene has CDR1 MNHEY and CDR2 SMNVEV (reference sequence). This chain's CDR3 is CASSLSGGTEAFF. CDR3 sequence (DNA): TGTGCCAGCAGCCTCTCCGGGGGCACTGAAGCTTTCTTT.

The V and J genes are TRBV29-1 and TRBJ1-1, with D unclear. The CDR3 is 13 residues long. Germline V gives CDR1 SQVTM, CDR2 ANQGSEA. Trimming removed 6 bases from V and 3 bases from J, with 14 bases in between. CDR3 loop: CSVRSGGHTEAFF. In nucleotides, the CDR3 is TGCAGCGTCCGCTCAGGTGGCCACACTGAAGCTTTCTTT.

The chain has TRBV13 and TRBJ2-5; D is unclear. V dropped 2 bases and J dropped 4 bases, with 8 bases sitting between them. Germline values: CDR1 PRHDT, CDR2 FYEKMQ (reference sequence). CDR3 size: 13 residues. The CDR3 sequence is CASSLFAAETQYF. CDR3 DNA sequence: TGTGCCAGCAGCTTATTCGCGGCAGAGACCCAGTACTTC.

This rearrangement joins TRBV9 to TRBJ1-1; D might be TRBD1 (6 bases). V was clipped by 4 bases and J by 4 bases, with 11 bases between them. CDR3 size: 13 residues. Germline lookup yields CDR1 SGDLS and CDR2 YYNGEE. Written as DNA, the CDR3 is TGTGCCAGCAGCTCAGACAGGTCCACTGAAGCTTTCTTT. Translated: CASSSDRSTEAFF.

This clone was recorded only once. The V gene is TRBV4-2, the J gene TRBJ2-1, with a tentative D call TRBD2 (5 bases). Trimming took off 2 bases at V and 13 bases at J, with 9 bases between the two ends. The CDR3 contains 11 residues. Germline loops: CDR1 LGHNA, CDR2 YNFKEQ. The CDR3 nucleotides are TGTGCCAGCAGCCAACCCGGGGATCAGTTCTTC. This translates into CASSQPGDQFF.

This chain connects TRBV29-1 to TRBJ2-3, with D perhaps TRBD1 (6 bases). V shed 7 bases and J shed 4 bases, with 21 bases lying between them. Germline assignment: CDR1 SQVTM and CDR2 ANQGSEA. This CDR3 has 15 residues. The CDR3: CSASGVGRGPDTQYF. The CDR3 coding sequence is TGCAGCGCGTCTGGGGTGGGCAGGGGACCAGATACGCAGTATTTT.

This chain connects TRBV9 to TRBJ1-6; D gene uncertain. Germline V gene data show CDR1 as SGDLS and CDR2 as YYNGEE. The length of the CDR3 is 15 residues. Between the trimmed V and J ends, which lost 3 bases and 7 bases, there was a span of 14 bases. This CDR3 is CASSAAGGWNSPLHF. In DNA, the CDR3 is TGTGCCAGCAGCGCAGCTGGAGGGTGGAATTCACCCCTCCACTTT.

V is TRBV9 and J is TRBJ2-4; the D gene is possibly TRBD2 (6 bases). The CDR3 runs 14 residues. CDR1 and CDR2 from the germline V gene are SGDLS and YYNGEE. V gave up 0 bases and J gave up 8 bases, with 12 bases separating them. This CDR3 reads CASSVAGWGDIQYF. The CDR3 DNA reads as TGTGCCAGCAGCGTAGCAGGGTGGGGGGACATTCAGTACTTC.

The chain carries TRBV6-5 and TRBJ1-1, with a tentative D call TRBD1 (5 bases). CDR3 length equals 15 residues. V was clipped by 0 bases and J by 4 bases, with 12 bases between them. Germline V gene sequence: CDR1 MNHEY, CDR2 SVGAGI. The chain's CDR3 is CASSYSGQGTTEAFF. The CDR3 bases are TGTGCCAGCAGTTACTCCGGACAAGGTACCACTGAAGCTTTCTTT.

The chain employs TRBV2 and TRBJ1-2; 7 nucleotides agree with TRBD1. Trimming at V came to 2 bases and at J to 5 bases, leaving 11 bases not matched to a gene. The germline gives CDR1 SNHLY, CDR2 FYNNEI. The CDR3 length is 16 residues. CDR3 DNA sequence: TGTGCCAGCAGTGAAAGGTTTACGACAGGGTGGTATGGCTACACCTTC. This sequence encodes CASSERFTTGWYGYTF.

The V and J genes are TRBV6-5 and TRBJ1-1; perhaps TRBD1 as D (6 bases). The CDR3 runs to 14 residues. CDR1 is MNHEY and CDR2 is SVGAGI in the germline V gene. With 7 bases removed from V and 6 bases from J, the gap between germline ends came to 18 bases. The CDR3 region has the DNA TGTGCCAGCACCCCCGCCCGACAGGCCCCTGAAGCTTTCTTT. Protein sequence: CASTPARQAPEAFF.

The V gene is TRBV30, the J gene TRBJ2-7; maybe TRBD1 (6 bases). The CDR3 contains 14 residues. Trimming took off 3 bases at V and 0 bases at J, with 12 bases between the two ends. Germline V gene sequence: CDR1 GTSNPN, CDR2 SVGIG (reference sequence). The CDR3 DNA is TGTGCCTGGAGACGGACAGTCAGCTCCTACGAGCAGTACTTC. Its protein is CAWRRTVSSYEQYF.

The chain recombines TRBV9 with TRBJ2-2; 7 bases are shared with TRBD2. Germline CDR1 reads SGDLS; CDR2 reads YYNGEE. CDR3 length: 15 residues. V shed 4 bases, J shed 6 bases, and the junction held 9 bases outside the gene matches. The CDR3 DNA follows: TGTGCCAGCAGCCCTCACCCCCGGGAGGCCGGGGAGCTGTTTTTT. This gives the protein CASSPHPREAGELFF.

This chain links TRBV9 with TRBJ2-7, with 9 bases that match TRBD2. After removal of 3 bases from V and 5 bases from J, the junction contained 6 bases not matched to a gene. The CDR3 runs to 14 residues. Germline V gene data show CDR1 as SGDLS and CDR2 as YYNGEE. CDR3 sequence: CASSASGGIDEQYF. The CDR3 nucleotides are TGTGCCAGCAGCGCGAGCGGGGGGATCGACGAGCAGTACTTC.

This clone has just one count. This chain joins TRBV6-1 and TRBJ2-2; TRBD2 aligns across 7 bases. The CDR3 has 14 amino acids. Germline assignment: CDR1 MNHNS and CDR2 SASEGT. The V gene end was trimmed by 7 bases and the J gene end by 3 bases; junction bases not matched to a gene: 5. DNA for the CDR3: TGTGCCAGCAATGGGGGGGTCTACACCGGGGAGCTGTTTTTT. Translation: CASNGGVYTGELFF.

The chain couples TRBV6-4 to TRBJ2-1; 10 bases match TRBD2. The CDR3 runs to 17 residues. With V trimmed by 0 bases and J by 1 base, 3 bases remained unmatched. Germline V CDR1 and CDR2: MRHNA, SNTAGT. The CDR3 protein is CASSDSKRGGSYNEQFF. The CDR3 coding sequence is TGTGCCAGCAGTGACTCAAAGCGGGGGGGATCCTACAATGAGCAGTTCTTC.

The V and J genes are TRBV6-5 and TRBJ1-2; maybe TRBD1 (5 bases). Germline lookup yields CDR1 MNHEY and CDR2 SVGAGI. V was clipped by 5 bases and J by 8 bases, with 15 bases between them. This CDR3 is 13 amino acids long. The CDR3 bases are TGTGCCAGCAGTGCCCAGGGTCTAGAAGGCTACACCTTC. Amino acid sequence: CASSAQGLEGYTF.

The chain couples TRBV4-2 to TRBJ1-5; 11 positions match TRBD1. The V gene's germline CDR1 is LGHNA and CDR2 YNFKEQ. This CDR3 is 17 amino acids long. Trimming at V came to 0 bases and at J to 4 bases, leaving 5 bases not matched to a gene. The CDR3 region has the DNA TGTGCCAGCAGCCAAGATTGGGACAGGGGGAATAATCAGCCCCAGCATTTT. This gives the protein CASSQDWDRGNNQPQHF.

The chain employs TRBV27 and TRBJ1-5; TRBD1 matches 8 bases. The CDR3 is 16 amino acids. Per germline, CDR1 MNHEY and CDR2 SMNVEV (reference sequence). Unmatched junction bases numbered 6, after V lost 3 bases and J lost 2 bases. The CDR3 loop is CASSLAGGAGNQPQHF. The CDR3 nucleotides are TGTGCCAGCAGTTTGGCAGGGGGCGCGGGCAATCAGCCCCAGCATTTT.

This sequence joins TRBV11-2 and TRBJ1-1; TRBD1 matches at 8 bases. CDR3 size: 14 residues. From germline, CDR1 is SGHAT and CDR2 FQNNGV. J lost 4 bases, V lost 1 base, and 2 bases had no gene match. CDR3 coding DNA: TGTGCCAGCAGCTTAGCAGGGGGCAGCACTGAAGCTTTCTTT. Amino acids: CASSLAGGSTEAFF.

V is TRBV5-1 and J is TRBJ2-1; D uncertain. The CDR3 sequence is 14 residues long. CDR1 is SGHRS, CDR2 YFSETQ, per germline. Trimming left V 0 bases short and J 3 bases short, with 7 bases between. The CDR3 nucleotides are TGCGCCAGCAGCTTGGGTCAGAACTACAATGAGCAGTTCTTC. Amino acid sequence: CASSLGQNYNEQFF.